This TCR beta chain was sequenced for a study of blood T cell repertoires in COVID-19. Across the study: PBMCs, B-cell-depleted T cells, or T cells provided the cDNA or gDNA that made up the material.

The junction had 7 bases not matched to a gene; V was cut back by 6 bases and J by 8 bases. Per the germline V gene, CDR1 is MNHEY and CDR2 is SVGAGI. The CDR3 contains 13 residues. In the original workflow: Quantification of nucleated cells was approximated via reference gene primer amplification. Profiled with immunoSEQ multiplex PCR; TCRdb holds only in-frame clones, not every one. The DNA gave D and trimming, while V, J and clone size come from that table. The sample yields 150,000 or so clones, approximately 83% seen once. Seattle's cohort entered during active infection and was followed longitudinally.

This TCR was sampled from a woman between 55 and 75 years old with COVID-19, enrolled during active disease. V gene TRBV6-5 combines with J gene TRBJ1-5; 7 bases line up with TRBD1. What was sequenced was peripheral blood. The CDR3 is CASRQTGKEPQHF. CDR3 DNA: TGTGCCAGCAGACAGACAGGGAAGGAGCCCCAGCATTTT.